What follows is one T cell receptor (beta chain) and its context. This record belongs to a study of technical replicates of blood from several donors. Using immunoSEQ multiplex PCR, the repertoire was profiled, and TCRdb retains in-frame clones only, with some absent. In the table there are about 89,000 clones, 85% to 95% of which are singletons. The germline gives CDR1 SGDLS, CDR2 YYNGEE. CDR3 length equals 16 residues. After removal of 6 bases from V and 9 bases from J, the junction contained 13 bases not matched to a gene. The sequenced sample consisted of T cells isolated from PBMCs. This clonotype was sampled from a human donor in good health. The J gene is TRBJ2-1, the V gene TRBV9, with 12 bases matching TRBD2. The CDR3 loop is CASTRPPSGGAVEQFF. The CDR3 DNA reads TGTGCCAGCACCCGACCCCCTAGCGGGGGGGCCGTTGAGCAGTTCTTC.